One sample yielded the 10 T cell receptor beta chains listed below, sequenced in a study of early T cells in non-severe SARS-CoV-2 infection (dated by TCRdb to about 2021). The library was produced with 5' RACE. Sequencer: NextSeq 500. TCRdb's own reprocessing of the public reads used fastp at Q25 and MiXCR and kept productive beta chains. Under each unique CDR3 protein, matching rows form one entry showing the most common genes and DNA. Counted in this sample were about 100,000 distinct CDR3 sequences; about 13% of them appeared once. Clones ranked in the top ten supply around 2.4% of the sample. Specimen: whole blood. The receptors were sampled from an adult who was a healthcare worker with PCR-confirmed SARS-CoV-2 infection or an uninfected control (not recorded which).

This chain connects TRBV6-2 or TRBV6-3 to TRBJ1-4; D might be TRBD1 (6 bases). CDR3 length: 13 residues. In germline, CDR1 is MNHEY, CDR2 SVGEGT. Trimming stripped 4 bases from V and 6 bases from J, with 9 bases between. The DNA for the CDR3 is TGTGCCAGCAGTTTACAGGGCTATGAAAAACTGTTTTTT. Encoded protein: CASSLQGYEKLFF.

This clonotype was detected many times. J is TRBJ2-2 and V is TRBV28; D is ambiguous. CDR3 length equals 15 residues. CDR1 is MDHEN, CDR2 SYDVKM, per germline. V lost 6 bases to trimming and J lost 1 base, with 12 bases between them. The CDR3 is CASRRKGWNTGELFF. The CDR3 DNA reads as TGTGCCAGCAGGCGGAAGGGTTGGAACACCGGGGAGCTGTTTTTT.

There are a few counts of this clonotype. CDR3 sequence (DNA): TGTGCCAGCAGCGTTAACTATGGCTACACCTTC. Protein sequence: CASSVNYGYTF. The rearrangement uses TRBV6-6 and TRBJ1-2; D ambiguous. There are 11 residues in the CDR3. Trimming pared 6 bases from V and 1 base from J, leaving 3 bases between. Germline V gene sequence: CDR1 MNHNY, CDR2 SVGAGI (reference sequence).

There are many counts of this clonotype. The gene calls are TRBV27 and TRBJ2-3; TRBD1 aligns across 9 bases. The trim removed 5 bases at V and 4 bases at J, leaving 7 bases unmatched. CDR3 length: 15 amino acids. CDR1 MNHEY and CDR2 SMNVEV come from the germline V gene (reference sequence). The CDR3 reads CASSVGTGIADTQYF. The CDR3 DNA sequence: TGTGCCAGCAGTGTCGGGACAGGGATTGCAGATACGCAGTATTTT.

V and J are TRBV5-1 and TRBJ2-7, with D possibly called TRBD1 or TRBD2 (5 bases each). The CDR3 is 14 residues long. V shed 5 bases and J shed 0 bases, with 12 bases lying between them. Germline V gene data show CDR1 as SGHRS and CDR2 as YFSETQ. The CDR3 DNA follows: TGCGCCAGCAGTCGTGGGGACCCCTCCTACGAGCAGTACTTC. This translates into CASSRGDPSYEQYF.

This clonotype has a count of ten or more. The J gene is TRBJ2-1, the V gene TRBV19; TRBD2 is a possible D gene (5 bases). Germline V gene data show CDR1 as LNHDA and CDR2 as SQIVND (reference sequence). V lost 5 bases to trimming and J lost 2 bases, with 10 bases between them. CDR3 length: 14 amino acids. CDR3 sequence: CASSFDGTYNEQFF. The CDR3 bases are TGTGCCAGTAGTTTCGACGGGACCTACAATGAGCAGTTCTTC.

For this clonotype: A much larger clone lies one base from this, so it may be a read error. V usage is TRBV29-1 and J usage is TRBJ1-1; D not certain. The CDR3 consists of 11 residues. Trimming cost V 8 bases and J 9 bases, with 16 bases left between them. The germline V gene has CDR1 SQVTM and CDR2 ANQGSEA. The CDR3 DNA reads as TGCAGCTTTATCCAGAGGGCTAAAGCTTTCTTT. The encoded protein is CSFIQRAKAFF. The full variable domain, in which reference TRBV29-1 and TRBJ1-1 provide the parts outside the CDR3, is SAVISQKPSRDICQRGTSLTIQCQVDSQVTMMFWYRQQPGQSLTLIATANQGSEATYESGFVIDKFPISRPNLTFSTLTVSNMSPEDSSIYLCSFIQRAKAFFGQGTRLTVV.

This chain joins TRBV28 and TRBJ1-2, with 9 positions matching TRBD1. Trimming took 4 bases from V and 0 from J; bases not matched to a gene: 6. Germline-derived CDR1 and CDR2 are MDHEN and SYDVKM. This CDR3 has 16 amino acids. This chain's CDR3 is CASSWDRAIANYGYTF. CDR3 DNA sequence: TGTGCCAGCAGTTGGGACAGGGCTATAGCTAACTATGGCTACACCTTC.

This clonotype was observed at least ten times. The chain is built from TRBV7-9 and TRBJ1-2, with D hard to call. The length of the CDR3 is 16 residues. Germline lookup yields CDR1 SEHNR and CDR2 FQNEAQ (reference sequence). The ends were cut back, 5 bases at V and 4 bases at J, with 20 bases in the middle. CDR3 coding DNA: TGTGCCAGCAGCCCCATCCTTGACGGCTGGCTCTATGGCTACACCTTC. It specifies CASSPILDGWLYGYTF.

V gene TRBV20-1 combines with J gene TRBJ2-7; maybe TRBD2 (5 bases). The germline V gene encodes CDR1 DFQATT and CDR2 SNEGSKA (reference sequence). V lost 4 bases to trimming and J lost 3 bases, with 7 bases between them. This CDR3 is built from 11 residues. The CDR3 loop reads CSAMEVYEQYF. The CDR3 nucleotides are TGCAGTGCTATGGAGGTCTACGAGCAGTACTTC.